This entry concerns a single T cell receptor (beta chain). The data stem from a study of T cells in Graves' hyperthyroidism and ophthalmopathy. Study details: Pretreatment peripheral blood was obtained at initial diagnosis.

At least 3 on the Clinical Activity Score was recorded for ophthalmopathy patients, who also had NOSPECS grade at least 4 and duration under 3 months. From RNA transcripts, TCR beta CDR3 regions were amplified. A first-round RT-PCR of the TCR CDR3 used the HTBI primer set. TCRdb passed the multiplex PCR reads through MiXCR, listing each CDR3 protein once. Found here are 220,000 or so distinct CDR3 sequences, about 15% of them singletons; the top ten hold about 29%. V lost 6 bases, J lost 8 bases, and 13 bases stayed unmatched. Per germline, CDR1 SQVTM and CDR2 ANQGSEA. This CDR3 contains 16 residues. The gene calls are TRBV29-1 and TRBJ2-1; 13 nucleotides match TRBD2. The origin of this receptor is a woman younger than 30 with Graves' ophthalmopathy. The specimen sequenced was blood. The DNA for the CDR3 is TGCAGCGTCTGTTTGATCGGGACTAGCGGGGTAGATGAGCAGTTCTTC. This codes for CSVCLIGTSGVDEQFF.